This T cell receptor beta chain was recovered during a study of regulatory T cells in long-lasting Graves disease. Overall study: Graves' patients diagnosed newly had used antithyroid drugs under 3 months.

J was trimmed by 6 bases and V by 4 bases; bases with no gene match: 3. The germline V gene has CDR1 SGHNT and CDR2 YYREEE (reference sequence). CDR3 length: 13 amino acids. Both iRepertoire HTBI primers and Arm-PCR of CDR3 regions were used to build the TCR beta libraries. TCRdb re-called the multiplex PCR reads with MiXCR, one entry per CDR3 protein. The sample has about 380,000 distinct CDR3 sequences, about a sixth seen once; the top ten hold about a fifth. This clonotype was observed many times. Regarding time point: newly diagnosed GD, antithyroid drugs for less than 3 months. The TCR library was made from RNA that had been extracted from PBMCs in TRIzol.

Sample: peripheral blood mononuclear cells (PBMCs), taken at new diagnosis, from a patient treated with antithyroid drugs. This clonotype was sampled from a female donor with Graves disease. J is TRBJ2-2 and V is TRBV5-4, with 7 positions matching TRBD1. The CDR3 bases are TGTGCCAGCAGCCCCCAGGGGGCCGGGGAGCTGTTTTTT. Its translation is CASSPQGAGELFF.